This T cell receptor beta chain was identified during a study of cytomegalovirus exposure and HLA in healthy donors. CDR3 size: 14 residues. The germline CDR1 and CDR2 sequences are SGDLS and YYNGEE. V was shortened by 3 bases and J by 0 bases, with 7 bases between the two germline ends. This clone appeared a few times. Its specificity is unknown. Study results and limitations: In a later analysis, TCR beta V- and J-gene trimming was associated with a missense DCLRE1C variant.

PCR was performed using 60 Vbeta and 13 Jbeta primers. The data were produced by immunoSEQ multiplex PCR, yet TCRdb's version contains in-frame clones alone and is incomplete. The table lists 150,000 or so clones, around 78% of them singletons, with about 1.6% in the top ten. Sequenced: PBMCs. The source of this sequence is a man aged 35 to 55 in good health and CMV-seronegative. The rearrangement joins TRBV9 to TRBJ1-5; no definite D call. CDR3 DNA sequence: TGTGCCAGCAGCGGGAGTTATAGCAATCAGCCCCAGCATTTT. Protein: CASSGSYSNQPQHF.